This T cell receptor beta chain comes out of a study of beta chain features in type 1 diabetes. Overall study results and limits: Significant though moderate, a shortening of TCRB CDR3s appeared in all four CD4+ subsets of Type 1 diabetes patients.

Averaging roughly 100 mL, one heparinised blood draw was given by each donor. Sorting with CD45RO/CCR7/CD25/CD127/CD95/CD27 yielded naive, central memory, regulatory and stem-like memory CD4+ cells. All sorted populations exceeded 95% purity. Details on this clone: The antigen is undetermined.

Expressed TCRB transcripts were sequenced because the isolated RNA had all been reverse transcribed beforehand. Clones were sequenced by immunoSEQ multiplex PCR, and TCRdb holds only the in-frame ones, with some missing. The profile shows 150,000 to 200,000 clones, about 10% of them singletons. Germline CDR1 reads SGHRS; CDR2 reads YFSETQ. The CDR3 sequence is 14 residues long. With V trimmed by 4 bases and J by 4 bases, 3 bases remained unmatched. The sequence came from a woman in her thirties with type 1 diabetes. The chain uses TRBV5-1 and TRBJ1-5; the match to TRBD1 covers 9 bases. Sequenced: central memory CD4+ T cells from blood. The chain's CDR3 is CASSQGQGNQPQHF. Here the CDR3 DNA reads TGCGCCAGCAGCCAGGGACAGGGAAATCAGCCCCAGCATTTT.